The 5 T cell receptor beta chains presented below share a single source sample, sequenced in a study of early T cells in non-severe SARS-CoV-2 infection. TCRdb itself ran the 5' RACE reads through MiXCR, one entry per CDR3 protein. The sample lists about 80,000 distinct CDR3 sequences, 9.5% to 15% occurring once. The sample was whole blood. The receptors were sampled from an adult who was a healthcare worker with PCR-confirmed SARS-CoV-2 infection or an uninfected control (not recorded which).

CDR3 residues: CASSRTGDSSTDTQYF. CDR3 in DNA: TGTGCCAGCAGCCGGACAGGTGATTCTAGCACAGATACGCAGTATTTT. V and J are TRBV11-2 and TRBJ2-3, with 7 nucleotides matching TRBD1. This CDR3 has 16 residues. V shed 5 bases, J shed 0 bases, and the junction held 8 bases outside the gene matches. Germline V CDR1 and CDR2: SGHAT, FQNNGV.

This clonotype has ten or more counts. The chain carries TRBV18 and TRBJ1-1; D remains ambiguous. The CDR3 has 13 residues. V was cut by 6 bases and J by 1 base, with 9 bases left in between. CDR1 and CDR2 from the germline V gene are KGHSH and LQKENI. The CDR3 spells CASSPQANTEAFF. DNA for the CDR3: TGTGCCAGCTCGCCTCAGGCGAACACTGAAGCTTTCTTT.

This clonotype has at least ten counts. The chain links TRBV28 to TRBJ1-2; tentatively, D is TRBD1 (5 bases). Germline V gene lookup returns CDR1 MDHEN and CDR2 SYDVKM. This CDR3 has 16 residues. Trimming took 6 bases from V and 3 from J, leaving 20 bases between them. The CDR3: CASRWTPPGKDYGYTF. Here the CDR3 DNA reads TGTGCCAGCAGGTGGACACCCCCAGGAAAAGACTATGGCTACACCTTC.

This clonotype was picked up a small number of times. V is TRBV7-6 and J is TRBJ2-7; D remains ambiguous. The germline CDR1 and CDR2 sequences are SGHVS and FNYEAQ. The V gene lost 1 base and the J gene lost 6 bases, with 16 bases spanning the gap. The CDR3 is 15 amino acids. In DNA form, the CDR3 reads TGTGCCAGCAGCTTAGGGGCAACAATCCCCCTCGAGCAGTACTTC. Translating gives CASSLGATIPLEQYF. Using reference TRBV7-6 and TRBJ2-7 for the parts outside the CDR3, the full variable domain is GAGVSQSPRYKVTKRGQDVALRCDPISGHVSLYWYRQALGQGPEFLTYFNYEAQQDKSGLPNDRFSAERPEGSISTLTIQRTEQRDSAMYRCASSLGATIPLEQYFGPGTRLTVT.

This clonotype was counted only a few times. The chain carries TRBV11-2 and TRBJ2-1; no reliable D call. From germline, CDR1 is SGHAT and CDR2 FQNNGV. The ends were cut back, 1 base at V and 0 bases at J, with 10 bases in the middle. The CDR3 length is 16 residues. The CDR3 here is CASSLVGGDSYNEQFF. CDR3 coding DNA: TGTGCCAGCAGCTTAGTAGGCGGAGACTCCTACAATGAGCAGTTCTTC.